A single sample is the source of the 23 T cell receptor beta chains below, sequenced in a study of post-analysis software for immune sequencing data. Study-level results: Included in a set of roughly five TRBV segments more frequent in patients than controls were TRBV5-6, TRBV5-1 and TRBV20-1.

These receptors lack a known antigen. Unique molecular identifiers had been added to the TCR beta cDNA libraries. TCRdb passed the PCR reads through MiXCR, listing each CDR3 protein once. This table has approximately 360,000 distinct CDR3 sequences, approximately 38% appearing once. The sample comprised blood. The receptor source for this set is a girl aged 5-17 years with multiple sclerosis.

The chain uses TRBV20-1 and TRBJ2-3, with TRBD2 as a possible D gene (7 bases). The germline gives CDR1 DFQATT, CDR2 SNEGSKA (reference sequence). The CDR3 consists of 13 residues. The CDR3 region is CSRGATSTDTQYF. CDR3 sequence (DNA): TGCAGCCGGGGGGCGACTAGCACAGATACGCAGTATTTT.

V and J are TRBV5-1 and TRBJ2-7; 7 nucleotides agree with TRBD2. The V gene end was trimmed by 7 bases and the J gene end by 10 bases; junction bases not matched to a gene: 11. The CDR3 loop spans 12 amino acids. The germline V gene encodes CDR1 SGHRS and CDR2 YFSETQ. Here the CDR3 DNA reads TGCGCCAGCGGTCCGGGGGGTCAAGGACAGTACTTC. Translating gives CASGPGGQGQYF. The full variable domain, its missing parts supplied by reference TRBV5-1 and TRBJ2-7, is KAGVTQTPRYLIKTRGQQVTLSCSPISGHRSVSWYQQTPGQGLQFLFEYFSETQRNKGNFPGRFSGRQFSNSRSEMNVSTLELGDSALYLCASGPGGQGQYFGPGTRLTVT.

V is TRBV6-6 and J is TRBJ1-6; D possibly corresponds to TRBD1 (5 bases). Germline CDR1 and CDR2: MNHNY and SVGAGI (reference sequence). V shed 0 bases and J shed 10 bases, with 10 bases lying between them. The CDR3 totals 14 residues. The CDR3 spells CASSYSEGRSPLHF. DNA of the CDR3: TGTGCCAGCAGTTACTCGGAGGGACGGTCACCCCTCCACTTT.

The chain joins TRBV30 to TRBJ1-5; 7 nucleotides match TRBD1. CDR3 size: 14 residues. V dropped 7 bases and J dropped 1; count of bases not matched to a gene: 7. In germline, CDR1 is GTSNPN, CDR2 SVGIG (reference sequence). The CDR3 region has the DNA TGTGCCTTCTCGGAGGGACAGAGCAATCAGCCCCAGCATTTT. It is translated as CAFSEGQSNQPQHF.

V is TRBV15 and J is TRBJ1-6; no definite D call. Germline CDR1 and CDR2: LNHNV and YYDKDF (reference sequence). The V and J ends lost 1 base and 8 bases respectively, with 15 bases between them. CDR3 length: 16 amino acids. CDR3 bases: TGTGCCACCAGCAGAGGCGAGGGCTCATTGGATTCACCCCTCCACTTT. This encodes CATSRGEGSLDSPLHF. Full variable domain (missing parts from reference TRBV15 and TRBJ1-6): DAMVIQNPRYQVTQFGKPVTLSCSQTLNHNVMYWYQQKSSQAPKLLFHYYDKDFNNEADTPDNFQSRRPNTSFCFLDIRSPGLGDTAMYLCATSRGEGSLDSPLHFGNGTRLTVT.

The genes are TRBV11-2 and TRBJ2-7; D is unclear. The germline V and J ends were trimmed by 5 bases and 2 bases, with 10 bases remaining between them. Germline V CDR1 and CDR2: SGHAT, FQNNGV. This CDR3 has 13 residues. In DNA, the CDR3 is TGTGCCAGCAGCGTACAGCGAGCCTACGAGCAGTACTTC. The encoded protein is CASSVQRAYEQYF.

This chain connects TRBV6-6 to TRBJ1-2, with 8 bases that match TRBD1. The CDR3 loop spans 16 amino acids. V dropped 4 bases and J dropped 3; count of bases not matched to a gene: 10. Germline-derived CDR1 and CDR2 are MNHNY and SVGAGI (reference sequence). The CDR3 DNA sequence: TGTGCCAGCAGTTTCCTTGGACAGGGAGGGGACTATGGCTACACCTTC. This encodes CASSFLGQGGDYGYTF.

The chain uses TRBV24-1 and TRBJ1-1; tentative D call: TRBD1 (5 bases). The CDR3 is made up of 14 amino acids. V lost 7 bases, J lost 1 base, and 12 bases lay in between. Germline CDR1 KGHDR, CDR2 SFDVKD. The CDR3 DNA reads TGTGCCACCAGGGGAGGGACGGAGAACACTGAAGCTTTCTTT. It is translated as CATRGGTENTEAFF.

This clonotype has only a few counts. This rearrangement joins TRBV20-1 to TRBJ2-5; TRBD2 agrees at 8 bases. Germline trimming cut 3 bases from V and 5 bases from J; bases unmatched to any gene: 8. Germline V lookup: CDR1 DFQATT, CDR2 SNEGSKA (reference sequence). The length of the CDR3 is 14 residues. CDR3 bases: TGCAGTGCTAGCGGGGGGGCCCCCGGCGAGACCCAGTACTTC. This translates into CSASGGAPGETQYF.

This clonotype occurred a few times. The J gene is TRBJ1-2, the V gene TRBV28; D uncertain. V dropped 10 bases and J dropped 8 bases, with 17 bases sitting between them. In germline, CDR1 is MDHEN, CDR2 SYDVKM. The CDR3 is 12 residues long. The CDR3 reads CATNIRPLGYTF. The CDR3 bases are TGTGCCACTAACATACGTCCACTCGGCTACACCTTC.

In its sample, this clonotype was seen once. The gene calls are TRBV28 and TRBJ2-4, with 8 bases identical to TRBD1. J gave up 8 bases and V 4 bases, and 7 bases lay outside the gene matches. This CDR3 contains 14 residues. Germline assignment: CDR1 MDHEN and CDR2 SYDVKM. The chain's CDR3 is CASSSRGRMDIQYF. CDR3 nucleotides: TGTGCCAGCAGTTCCAGGGGGCGCATGGACATTCAGTACTTC. Looking up the rest from reference TRBV28 and TRBJ2-4 gives the full variable domain: DVKVTQSSRYLVKRTGEKVFLECVQDMDHENMFWYRQDPGLGLRLIYFSYDVKMKEKGDIPEGYSVSREKKERFSLILESASTNQTSMYLCASSSRGRMDIQYFGAGTRLSVL.

The chain is built from TRBV4-3 and TRBJ2-3, with D possibly being TRBD1 (6 bases). Germline CDR1 and CDR2: LGHNA and YSLEER. The CDR3 length is 15 residues. V dropped 0 bases and J dropped 3 bases, with 10 bases sitting between them. CDR3 sequence (DNA): TGCGCCAGCAGCCAAGAGGGAACAGGGACAGATACGCAGTATTTT. It specifies CASSQEGTGTDTQYF.

The gene calls are TRBV2 and TRBJ1-6, with a tentative D call TRBD1 (5 bases). Trimming pared 4 bases from V and 7 bases from J, leaving 11 bases between. Germline V lookup: CDR1 SNHLY, CDR2 FYNNEI. This CDR3 contains 14 residues. The chain's CDR3 is CASSASRVNSPLHF. DNA of the CDR3: TGTGCCAGCAGTGCGTCCAGGGTAAATTCACCCCTCCACTTT.

This clonotype was counted only a few times. The chain has TRBV20-1 and TRBJ2-5; D assignment may be TRBD1 or TRBD2 (5 bases each). The tail of the sequence fits TRBJ2-7 better, so the J call may be wrong. CDR1 is DFQATT, CDR2 SNEGSKA, per germline (reference sequence). The CDR3 has 11 amino acids. CDR3 sequence: CSARGVSEQYF. The CDR3 coding sequence is TGCAGTGCTAGGGGGGTCAGCGAGCAGTACTTC.

The rearrangement links TRBV15 to TRBJ1-2; D is unresolved. The V and J ends lost 2 bases and 8 bases respectively, with 15 bases between them. CDR1 is LNHNV, CDR2 YYDKDF, per germline (reference sequence). CDR3 length equals 14 residues. CDR3 DNA: TGTGCCACCAGCAGAAGGTCTTCTCCGGGGGGCTACACCTTC. Translation gives CATSRRSSPGGYTF.

At least ten counts were recorded for this clonotype. The chain is built from TRBV27 and TRBJ2-6; no definite D call. Germline CDR1 reads MNHEY; CDR2 reads SMNVEV (reference sequence). This CDR3 is built from 13 residues. Trimming removed 2 bases from V and 2 bases from J, with 1 base in between. The CDR3, as DNA: TGTGCCAGCAGTTTAGCTGGGGCCAACGTCCTGACTTTC. Amino acid sequence: CASSLAGANVLTF.

This chain connects TRBV5-1 to TRBJ1-1; D not certain. Trimming took 4 bases from V and 1 from J, leaving 11 bases between them. The CDR3 loop spans 14 amino acids. Germline CDR1 is SGHRS and CDR2 is YFSETQ. CDR3 DNA sequence: TGCGCCAGCAGCCCGATAGGGTGGAACACTGAAGCTTTCTTT. It is translated as CASSPIGWNTEAFF.

The rearrangement links TRBV28 to TRBJ1-6; no reliable D call. CDR3 length: 13 amino acids. Trimming left V 6 bases short and J 17 bases short, with 20 bases between. The germline V gene has CDR1 MDHEN and CDR2 SYDVKM. The CDR3 DNA follows: TGTGCCAGCAGCCTACGTACACGGAGGTCGGTCCACTTT. This encodes CASSLRTRRSVHF.

The chain uses TRBV12-3 or TRBV12-4 and TRBJ1-5; possibly TRBD1 for D (5 bases). V gave up 5 bases and J gave up 7 bases, with 12 bases separating them. This CDR3 is built from 13 residues. CDR3 sequence: CASSGDGAQPQHF. Here the CDR3 DNA reads TGTGCCAGCAGTGGGGACGGTGCACAGCCCCAGCATTTT.

The rearrangement links TRBV7-9 to TRBJ2-5; 8 nucleotides match TRBD2. Losses at the gene ends were 4 bases for V and 0 bases for J; bases not matched to a gene: 10. CDR3 length: 17 residues. Germline-derived CDR1 and CDR2 are SEHNR and FQNEAQ (reference sequence). CDR3 coding DNA: TGTGCCAGCAGCTCCTCGGGACTAGGCGTGTACCAAGAGACCCAGTACTTC. The encoded protein is CASSSSGLGVYQETQYF.

The chain recombines TRBV13 with TRBJ2-1; D remains ambiguous. Germline CDR1 is PRHDT and CDR2 is FYEKMQ (reference sequence). V lost 6 bases to trimming and J lost 7 bases, with 16 bases between them. The CDR3 has 14 residues. For the CDR3, the DNA is TGTGCCAGCAGTTGGAGCCGGTCTGGGAATGAGCAGTTCTTC. Translation: CASSWSRSGNEQFF.

The CDR3 coding sequence is TGTGCCAGCAGTTACTCGACGTCTCCTTGGAGCGGCGAGCAGTTCTTC. Its translation is CASSYSTSPWSGEQFF. The genes are TRBV6-5 and TRBJ2-1; D perhaps matches TRBD2 (5 bases). In germline, CDR1 is MNHEY, CDR2 SVGAGI. Trimming removed 0 bases at V and 10 bases at J, with 19 bases between. The CDR3 is made up of 16 amino acids.

This clonotype was observed a few times. The chain has TRBV7-2 and TRBJ2-7; D unclear. V shed 2 bases and J shed 3 bases, with 5 bases lying between them. Germline values: CDR1 SGHTA, CDR2 FQGNSA. The CDR3 covers 12 residues. The CDR3: CASSLSFYEQYF. The CDR3 DNA sequence: TGTGCCAGCAGCTTATCGTTCTACGAGCAGTACTTC.